This entry is about one T cell receptor (beta chain). In the PCR, 60 Vbeta and 13 Jbeta primers were used. Sequencing was performed with immunoSEQ multiplex PCR; in TCRdb, only in-frame clones are kept and a portion is missing. The sample lists approximately 100,000 clones; around 68% were seen once. This record comes from a study of cytomegalovirus exposure and HLA in healthy donors. Germline V gene lookup returns CDR1 MDHEN and CDR2 SYDVKM. V gave up 5 bases and J gave up 5 bases, with 12 bases separating them. The CDR3 consists of 14 residues. This sequence was found in a female donor in good health and CMV-seronegative. The V call is TRBV28, the J call TRBJ1-4; D might be TRBD1 (5 bases). Sequencing was done on a sample of PBMCs. As DNA, the CDR3 is TGTGCCAGCAGTCCCGACAGAGCGAATGAAAAACTGTTTTTT. Its protein is CASSPDRANEKLFF.